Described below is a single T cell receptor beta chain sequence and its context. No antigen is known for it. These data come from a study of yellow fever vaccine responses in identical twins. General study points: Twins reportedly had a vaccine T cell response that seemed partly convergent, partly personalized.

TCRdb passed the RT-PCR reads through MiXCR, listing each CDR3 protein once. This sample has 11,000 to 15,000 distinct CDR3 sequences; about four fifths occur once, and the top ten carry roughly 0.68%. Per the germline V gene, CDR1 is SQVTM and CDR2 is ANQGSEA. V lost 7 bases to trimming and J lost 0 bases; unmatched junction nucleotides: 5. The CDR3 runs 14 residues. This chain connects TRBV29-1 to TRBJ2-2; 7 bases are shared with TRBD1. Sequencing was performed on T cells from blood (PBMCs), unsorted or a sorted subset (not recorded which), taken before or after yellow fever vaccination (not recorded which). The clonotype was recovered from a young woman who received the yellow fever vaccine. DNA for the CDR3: TGCAGCGCCGCCGGGACAGCGAACACCGGGGAGCTGTTTTTT. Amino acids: CSAAGTANTGELFF.